The clone carrying this T cell receptor (beta chain) was found many times. A much more abundant neighbour one base away suggests this may be a read error. TCRdb re-called the PCR reads through MiXCR, storing one row per CDR3 protein. The sample contains 23,000 or so distinct CDR3 sequences, 38% of which appear only once. The record originates from a study of tumor-infiltrating lymphocytes in oesophageal squamous cell carcinoma. V lost 5 bases and J 7 bases, leaving 15 bases between the germline ends. This CDR3 comprises 13 residues. The germline V gene has CDR1 SGHTA and CDR2 FQGNSA. Sequencing was done on a sample of esophageal tumor tissue. The source of this sequence is a male donor with esophageal squamous cell carcinoma. The chain employs TRBV7-2 and TRBJ2-7, with D perhaps assigned TRBD1 or TRBD2 (5 bases each). Here the CDR3 reads CASSHTWGNEQYF. CDR3 DNA: TGTGCCAGCAGCCATACGTGGGGGAATGAGCAGTACTTC.